The clone carrying this TCR beta chain appeared once. Germline lookup yields CDR1 MDHEN and CDR2 SYDVKM. This CDR3 is built from 13 residues. The V end was cut by 4 bases, the J end by 8 bases, with 12 bases between. These data are taken from a study of blood T cell repertoires in COVID-19. The overall study: Sources were T cells, B-cell-depleted T cells, or PBMCs; the material itself was cDNA or gDNA.

Only in-frame clones appear in the TCRdb table, and some are missing; sequencing was by immunoSEQ multiplex PCR. Of about 150,000 clones in the sample, about 84% are singletons; the top ten hold about an eighth. V is TRBV28 and J is TRBJ2-1, with D possibly TRBD2 on 5 matching bases. Sample: peripheral blood. The TCR originated in a man in his sixties with active or convalescent COVID-19. The CDR3 here is CASSWVSRDEQFF. In DNA, the CDR3 is TGTGCCAGCAGTTGGGTCTCGAGGGATGAGCAGTTCTTC.